This T cell receptor beta chain was recorded in a study of sequential checkpoint blockade in melanoma. As to treatment: randomized to nivolumab then ipilimumab (arm A) or the reverse (arm B). The CDR3 contains 17 residues. Germline CDR1 and CDR2: LNHDA and SQIVND (reference sequence). Trimming stripped 3 bases from V and 3 bases from J, with 19 bases between. Produced via immunoSEQ multiplex PCR; TCRdb's table is partial and in-frame only. The table lists some 35,000 clones, roughly 90% of them singletons. The sequence came from a human donor with melanoma. The sequencing here drew on CD8+ T cells sorted from blood (inferred from file names), taken from a patient given nivolumab and ipilimumab in sequence. The chain employs TRBV19 and TRBJ2-3; tentatively, D is TRBD1 (6 bases). Written as DNA, the CDR3 is TGTGCCAGTAGTATTATCCCGGGACATTGGGAGACAGATACGCAGTATTTT. Amino acid sequence: CASSIIPGHWETDTQYF.